This entry describes one T cell receptor (beta chain). Its target is unknown. Through a sample-barcoded 5' primer and a J-beta primer mix, a second PCR was run for about 6 to 11 cycles. Each cDNA molecule was tagged by a template-switch adaptor that had 12 random nucleotides. TCRdb called the 5' RACE reads again in MiXCR, with one record for every CDR3 protein. Seen here are more than 1 million distinct CDR3 sequences, 35% to 55% observed once, and the top ten hold under 20%. The sample belongs to a study of blood T cells in healthy people across ages. The CDR3 runs to 15 residues. V gave up 1 base and J gave up 9 bases, with 17 bases separating them. Study observations and caveats: Conclusively comparing naive with antigen-experienced cells was impossible with unsorted PBMCs.

This sequence was found in a woman aged 55-75 years in good health. Sequencing was carried out using blood. V gene TRBV12-3 or TRBV12-4 combines with J gene TRBJ2-3; possibly TRBD2 for D (6 bases). The chain's CDR3 is CASSLEGNSGETQYF. CDR3 bases: TGTGCCAGCAGTTTAGAGGGCAATAGCGGAGAGACGCAGTATTTT.